This T cell receptor beta chain was identified during a study of blood T cells in healthy people across ages. Findings of the study overall: A strong correlation was seen between TCR beta diversity and naive T cell percentage. Older age coincided with a roughly linear decline in TCR beta diversity per million T cells.

Through a sample-barcoded 5' primer and a J-beta primer mix, a second PCR was run for roughly 7 to 12 cycles. TCRdb processed the 5' RACE reads anew with MiXCR; each CDR3 protein has one entry. The sample yields 1.4 million to 1.5 million distinct CDR3 sequences, 42% seen once. This clonotype has a handful of counts. No antigen is known for it. V lost 4 bases and J lost 3, with 16 bases in between. Germline loops: CDR1 LGHDT, CDR2 YNNKEL (reference sequence). The CDR3 sequence is 16 residues long. The chain joins TRBV3-1 to TRBJ2-1, with D perhaps matching TRBD2 (7 bases). The TCR was taken from a woman aged 18 to 35 in good health. Sequencing used blood. The CDR3 bases are TGTGCCAGCAGCCTGAGGGGGGGTCCGGTCTACAATGAGCAGTTCTTC. Protein: CASSLRGGPVYNEQFF.